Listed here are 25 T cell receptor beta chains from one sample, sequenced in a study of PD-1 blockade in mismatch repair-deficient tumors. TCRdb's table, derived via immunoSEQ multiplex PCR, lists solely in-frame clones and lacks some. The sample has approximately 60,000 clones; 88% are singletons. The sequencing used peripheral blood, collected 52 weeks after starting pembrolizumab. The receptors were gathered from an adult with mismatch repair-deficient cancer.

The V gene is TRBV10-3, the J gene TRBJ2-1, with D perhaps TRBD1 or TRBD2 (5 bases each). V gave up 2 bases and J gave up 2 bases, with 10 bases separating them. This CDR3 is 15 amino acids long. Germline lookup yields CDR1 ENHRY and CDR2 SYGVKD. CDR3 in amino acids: CAISEDQGAYNEQFF. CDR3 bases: TGTGCCATCAGTGAGGACCAGGGAGCCTACAATGAGCAGTTCTTC.

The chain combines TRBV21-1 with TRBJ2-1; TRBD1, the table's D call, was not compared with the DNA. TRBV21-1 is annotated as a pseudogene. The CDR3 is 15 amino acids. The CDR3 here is CASSKGTGSYNEQFF. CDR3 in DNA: TGTGCCAGCAGCAAAGGGACAGGATCCTACAATGAGCAGTTCTTC.

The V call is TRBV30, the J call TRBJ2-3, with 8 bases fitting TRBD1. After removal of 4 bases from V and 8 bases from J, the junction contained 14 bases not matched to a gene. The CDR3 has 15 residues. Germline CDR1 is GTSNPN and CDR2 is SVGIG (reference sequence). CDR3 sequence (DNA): TGTGCCTGGAACGCGGACAGGGCTGCAGGTGGTACGCAGTATTTT. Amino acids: CAWNADRAAGGTQYF.

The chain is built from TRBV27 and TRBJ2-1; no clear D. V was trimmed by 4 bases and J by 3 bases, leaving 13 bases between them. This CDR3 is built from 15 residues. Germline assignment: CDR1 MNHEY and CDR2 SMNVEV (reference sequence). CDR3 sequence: CASSWAGGSYNEQFF. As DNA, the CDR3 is TGTGCCAGCAGTTGGGCAGGTGGAAGCTACAATGAGCAGTTCTTC.

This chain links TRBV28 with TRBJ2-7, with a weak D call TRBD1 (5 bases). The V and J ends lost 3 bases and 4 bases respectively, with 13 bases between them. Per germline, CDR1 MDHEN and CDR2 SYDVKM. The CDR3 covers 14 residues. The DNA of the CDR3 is TGTGCCAGCAGTTTTTTGCAGGGTAATTACGAGCAGTACTTC. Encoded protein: CASSFLQGNYEQYF.

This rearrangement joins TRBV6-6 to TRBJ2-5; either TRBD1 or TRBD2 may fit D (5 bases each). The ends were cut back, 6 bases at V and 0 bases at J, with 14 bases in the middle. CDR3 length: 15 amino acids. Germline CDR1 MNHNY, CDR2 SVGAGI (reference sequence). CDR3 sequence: CASSLRDLYQETQYF. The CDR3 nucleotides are TGTGCCAGCAGCCTCCGGGACCTCTACCAAGAGACCCAGTACTTC.

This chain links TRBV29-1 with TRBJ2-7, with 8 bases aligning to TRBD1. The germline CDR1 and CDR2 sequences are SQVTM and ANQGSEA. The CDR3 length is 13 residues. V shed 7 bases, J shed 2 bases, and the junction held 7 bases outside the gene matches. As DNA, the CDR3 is TGCAGCGCTCAGGGACAGGCCACCTACGAGCAGTACTTC. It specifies CSAQGQATYEQYF.

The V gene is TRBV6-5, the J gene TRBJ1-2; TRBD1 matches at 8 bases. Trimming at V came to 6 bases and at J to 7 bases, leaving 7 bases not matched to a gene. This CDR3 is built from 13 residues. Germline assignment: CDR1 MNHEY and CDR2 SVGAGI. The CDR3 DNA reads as TGTGCCAGCAGCCCCAGGGGGCTAGGTGGCTACACCTTC. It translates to CASSPRGLGGYTF.

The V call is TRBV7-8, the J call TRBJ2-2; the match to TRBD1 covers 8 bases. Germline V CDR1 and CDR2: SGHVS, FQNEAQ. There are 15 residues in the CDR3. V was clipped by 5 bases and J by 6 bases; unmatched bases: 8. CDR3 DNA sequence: TGTGCCAGCAGCCCGGACAGGGTCAGACCCGGGGAGCTGTTTTTT. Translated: CASSPDRVRPGELFF.

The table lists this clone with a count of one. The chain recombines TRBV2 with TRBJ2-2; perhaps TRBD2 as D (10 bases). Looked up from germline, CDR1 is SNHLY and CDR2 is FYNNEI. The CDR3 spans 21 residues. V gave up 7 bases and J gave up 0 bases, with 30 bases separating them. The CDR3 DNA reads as TGTGCCAGCACTTACAGGGGGCCGGGACTAGCGCACCCTACGAACACCGGGGAGCTGTTTTTT. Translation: CASTYRGPGLAHPTNTGELFF. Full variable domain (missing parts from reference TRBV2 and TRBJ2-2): EPEVTQTPSHQVTQMGQEVILRCVPISNHLYFYWYRQILGQKVEFLVSFYNNEISEKSEIFDDQFSVERPDGSNFTLKIRSTKLEDSAMYFCASTYRGPGLAHPTNTGELFFGEGSRLTVL.

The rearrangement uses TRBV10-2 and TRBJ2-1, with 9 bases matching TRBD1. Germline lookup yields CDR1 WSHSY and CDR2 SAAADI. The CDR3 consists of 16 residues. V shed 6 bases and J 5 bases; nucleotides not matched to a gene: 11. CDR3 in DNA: TGCGCCAGCAGGGACAAGACAGGGGGAAAAGACAATGAGCAGTTCTTC. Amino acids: CASRDKTGGKDNEQFF.

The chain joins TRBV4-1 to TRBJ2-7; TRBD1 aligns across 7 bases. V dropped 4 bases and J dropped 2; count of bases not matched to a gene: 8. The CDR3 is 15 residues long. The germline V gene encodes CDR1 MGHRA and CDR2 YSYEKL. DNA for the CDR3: TGCGCCAGCAGCCCCAGGGGACAGACAGCCTACGAGCAGTACTTC. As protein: CASSPRGQTAYEQYF.

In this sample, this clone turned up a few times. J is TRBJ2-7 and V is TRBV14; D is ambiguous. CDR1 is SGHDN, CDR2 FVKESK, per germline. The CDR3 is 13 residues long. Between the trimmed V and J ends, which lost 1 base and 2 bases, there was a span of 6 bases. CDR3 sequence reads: CASSQASTYEQYF. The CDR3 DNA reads TGTGCCAGCAGCCAAGCGTCCACCTACGAGCAGTACTTC.

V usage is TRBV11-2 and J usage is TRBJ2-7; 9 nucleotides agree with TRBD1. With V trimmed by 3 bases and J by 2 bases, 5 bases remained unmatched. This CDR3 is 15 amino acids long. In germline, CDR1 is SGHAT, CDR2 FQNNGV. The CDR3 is CASSFPGQGTYEQYF. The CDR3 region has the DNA TGTGCCAGCAGCTTTCCGGGACAGGGTACCTACGAGCAGTACTTC.

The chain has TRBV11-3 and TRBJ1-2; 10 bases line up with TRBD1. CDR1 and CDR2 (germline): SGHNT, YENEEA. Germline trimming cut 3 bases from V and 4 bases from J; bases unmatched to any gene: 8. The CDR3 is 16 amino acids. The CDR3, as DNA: TGTGCCAGCAGCTTTCGGACAGGGGGGTTGGGCTATGGCTACACCTTC. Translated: CASSFRTGGLGYGYTF.

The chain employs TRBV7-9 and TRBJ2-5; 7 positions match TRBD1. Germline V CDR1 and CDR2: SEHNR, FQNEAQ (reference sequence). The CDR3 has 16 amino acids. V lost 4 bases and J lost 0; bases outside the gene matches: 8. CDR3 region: CASSSGGQAHQETQYF. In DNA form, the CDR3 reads TGTGCCAGCAGCTCAGGTGGACAGGCACACCAAGAGACCCAGTACTTC.

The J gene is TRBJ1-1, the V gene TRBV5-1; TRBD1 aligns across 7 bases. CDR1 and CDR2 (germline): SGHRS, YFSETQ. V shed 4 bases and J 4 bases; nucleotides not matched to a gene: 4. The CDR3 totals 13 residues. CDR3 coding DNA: TGCGCCAGCAGCGAATGGGACAGCACTGAAGCTTTCTTT. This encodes CASSEWDSTEAFF.

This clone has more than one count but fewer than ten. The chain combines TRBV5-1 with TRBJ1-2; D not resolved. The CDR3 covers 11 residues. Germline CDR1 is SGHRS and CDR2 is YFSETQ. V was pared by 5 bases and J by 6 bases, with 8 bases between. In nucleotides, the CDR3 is TGCGCCAGCAGGGGCACGGATGGCTACACCTTC. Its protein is CASRGTDGYTF.

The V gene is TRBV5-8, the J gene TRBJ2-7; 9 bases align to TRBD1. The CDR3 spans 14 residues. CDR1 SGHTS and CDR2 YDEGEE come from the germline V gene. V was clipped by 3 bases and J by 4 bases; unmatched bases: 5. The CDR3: CASSWRQGVYEQYF. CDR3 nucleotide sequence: TGTGCCAGCAGCTGGCGACAGGGGGTTTACGAGCAGTACTTC.

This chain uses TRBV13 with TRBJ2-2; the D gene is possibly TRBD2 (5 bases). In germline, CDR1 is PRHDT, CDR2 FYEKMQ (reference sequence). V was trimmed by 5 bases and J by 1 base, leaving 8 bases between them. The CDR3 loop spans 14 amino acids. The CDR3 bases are TGTGCCAGCAGCGCACGGGGGAACACCGGGGAGCTGTTTTTT. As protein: CASSARGNTGELFF. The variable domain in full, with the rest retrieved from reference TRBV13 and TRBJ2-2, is AAGVIQSPRHLIKEKRETATLKCYPIPRHDTVYWYQQGPGQDPQFLISFYEKMQSDKGSIPDRFSAQQFSDYHSELNMSSLELGDSALYFCASSARGNTGELFFGEGSRLTVL.

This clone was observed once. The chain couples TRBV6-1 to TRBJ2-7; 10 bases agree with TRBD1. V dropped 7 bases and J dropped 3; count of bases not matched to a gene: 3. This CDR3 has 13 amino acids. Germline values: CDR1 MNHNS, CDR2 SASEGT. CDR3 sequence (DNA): TGTGCCAGCACCCGGGACAGGGGCTACGAGCAGTACTTC. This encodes CASTRDRGYEQYF.

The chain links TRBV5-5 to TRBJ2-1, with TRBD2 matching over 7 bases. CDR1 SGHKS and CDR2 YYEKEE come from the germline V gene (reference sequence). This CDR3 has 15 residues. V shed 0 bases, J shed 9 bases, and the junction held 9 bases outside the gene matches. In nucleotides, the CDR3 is TGTGCCAGCAGCTTGGCTAGGTGGGAGGGGAGTGAGCAGTTCTTC. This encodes CASSLARWEGSEQFF.

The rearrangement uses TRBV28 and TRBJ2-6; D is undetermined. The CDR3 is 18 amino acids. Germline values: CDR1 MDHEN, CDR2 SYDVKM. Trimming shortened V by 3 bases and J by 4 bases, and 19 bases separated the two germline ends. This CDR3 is CASSLSESDIPGANVLTF. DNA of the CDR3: TGTGCCAGCAGTTTGTCGGAGAGTGACATCCCCGGGGCCAACGTCCTGACTTTC.

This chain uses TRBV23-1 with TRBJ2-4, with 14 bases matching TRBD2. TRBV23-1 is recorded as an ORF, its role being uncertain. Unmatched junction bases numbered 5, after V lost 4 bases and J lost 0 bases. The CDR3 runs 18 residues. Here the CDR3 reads CASSPGLAGVVAKNIQYF. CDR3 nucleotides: TGCGCCAGCAGTCCGGGACTAGCGGGAGTGGTAGCCAAAAACATTCAGTACTTC.

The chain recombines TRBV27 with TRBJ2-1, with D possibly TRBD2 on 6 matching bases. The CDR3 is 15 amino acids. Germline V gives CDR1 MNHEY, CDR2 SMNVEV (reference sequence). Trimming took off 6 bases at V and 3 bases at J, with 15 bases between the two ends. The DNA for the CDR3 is TGTGCCAGCAGCATGGGTTCCGGGGGCTACAATGAGCAGTTCTTC. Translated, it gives CASSMGSGGYNEQFF.